The clone carrying this T cell receptor (beta chain) was observed a handful of times. Its antigen is still unknown. The data stem from a study of siplizumab effects on memory and regulatory T cells. CDR3 length: 15 residues. Germline values: CDR1 SGHKS, CDR2 YYEKEE (reference sequence). The ends were cut back, 1 base at V and 6 bases at J, with 13 bases in the middle. Study-wide results and limits: Naive T cells, seemingly more diverse than memory cells, seemed major alloresponse contributors.

TCRdb's copy holds only in-frame clones and misses some; the assay was immunoSEQ multiplex PCR. Among around 68,000 clones listed, approximately 88% were seen once. This rearrangement joins TRBV5-5 to TRBJ1-4, with D possibly TRBD1 on 6 matching bases. This receptor was taken from a human donor in good health. Sequencing was done on a sample of Tregs sorted from blood. The CDR3 nucleotides read TGTGCCAGCAGCTTGAGGTCAGGGGTGGATGAAAAACTGTTTTTT. Its translation is CASSLRSGVDEKLFF.